The rows below give T cell receptor beta chains drawn from one sample of a study of blood T cell repertoires in COVID-19. Sequenced by immunoSEQ multiplex PCR; TCRdb stores in-frame clones only, minus some. The data hold roughly 200,000 clones, with around 76% observed a single time. The sample was peripheral blood. The receptor set was obtained from a woman between 45 and 65 years old with active or convalescent COVID-19. The CDR3 runs from the conserved cysteine through the conserved F or W. The order of the fields is V gene, J gene, CDR3 protein.

TRBV11-2	TRBJ1-1	CASSLLSGGEAFF
TRBV29-1	TRBJ1-2	CSVRDRGNYGYTF
TRBV7-9	TRBJ2-7	CASSLRSAGAYEQYF
TRBV5-5	TRBJ2-2	CASSLTSGSTGELFF
TRBV9	TRBJ2-3	CASSGLAGGGGTDTQYF
TRBV6-5	TRBJ1-1	CASTDRDPLNTEAFF
TRBV25-1	TRBJ2-2	CASSSTGRTGELFF
TRBV19	TRBJ2-2	CASSQTGGTGELFF
TRBV6-5	TRBJ1-2	CAASRGYSYGYTF
TRBV7-2	TRBJ2-3	CASSRQPTDTQYF
TRBV7-2	TRBJ2-1	CASSLVVRTALNEQFF
TRBV30	TRBJ2-7	CAWSVRGGVYEQYF
TRBV19	TRBJ1-2	CASSEPLGTKGYTF
TRBV7-9	TRBJ1-6	CASSLQGATDPLHF
TRBV15	TRBJ2-7	CATSRDGQGTYEQYF
TRBV5-1	TRBJ2-1	CASRFIAGGYNEQFF
TRBV28	TRBJ1-1	CASIPGQNTEAFF
TRBV5-1	TRBJ2-1	CASSLGAQYNEQFF
TRBV30	TRBJ2-1	CAWRRGLAGIYNEQFF
TRBV3-1/TRBV3-2	TRBJ2-3	CASSQSGGGPGDTQYF
TRBV7-8	TRBJ1-4	CASSSGQGNEKLFF
TRBV19	TRBJ1-2	CASSEPGQAIYGYTF
TRBV6-5	TRBJ2-6	CASSLTSGANVLTF
TRBV5-6	TRBJ1-2	CASSLTGGYTF
TRBV12-3/TRBV12-4	TRBJ2-1	CASSPTGGNEQFF
TRBV29-1	TRBJ1-3	CSASTPEGNTIYF
TRBV30	TRBJ1-6	CAWSVPGGLSGPLHF
TRBV19	TRBJ1-1	CASSVGSNTEAFF
TRBV6-2/TRBV6-3	TRBJ1-4	CASSDRDRVALFF
TRBV12-3/TRBV12-4	TRBJ1-6	CASRGQGHSPLHF
TRBV6-5	TRBJ2-2	CASSFGQGVGELFF
TRBV30	TRBJ1-5	CAWSGAMHQPQHF
TRBV23-1	TRBJ2-3	CASSHYTPIRDSSEGPYLTDTQYF
TRBV9	TRBJ2-1	CASSVGSSGGQEQFF
TRBV7-2	TRBJ2-5	CASSLGRGETQYF
TRBV6-5	TRBJ1-5	CASSRQGGQPQHF
TRBV2	TRBJ2-5	CASRGVAGYQETQYF
TRBV4-3	TRBJ2-2	CASSYGGADTGELFF
TRBV27	TRBJ2-2	CASRLAPNTGELFF
TRBV7-2	TRBJ2-7	CASSLGGPIFYEQYF
TRBV2	TRBJ2-2	CASSVRTSANTGELFF
TRBV4-2	TRBJ1-2	CASSQPDRTAGYTF
TRBV7-9	TRBJ2-1	CASSIERRSSYNEQFF
TRBV6-2/TRBV6-3	TRBJ2-4	CASSYPPEREPKNIQYF
TRBV5-1	TRBJ2-5	CASAPGNGETQYF
TRBV7-2	TRBJ1-6	CASSPGTRNSPLHF
TRBV25-1	TRBJ1-2	CASSDTRGDYGYTF
TRBV7-2	TRBJ1-2	CASSLSGQTGVGYTF
TRBV21-1	TRBJ1-2	CASSKEKGGGASVLDGYTF
TRBV28	TRBJ1-2	CASSLSPGQGGGYTF
TRBV29-1	TRBJ2-7	CSVLGAGVSEQYF
TRBV7-6	TRBJ2-7	CASSLGGTSGYEQYF
TRBV7-2	TRBJ1-5	CASSSRAGQQNQPQHF